This T cell receptor beta chain was captured in a study of blood T cell repertoires in COVID-19. TCRdb's copy holds only in-frame clones and misses some; the assay was immunoSEQ multiplex PCR. The table has about 140,000 clones, 80% seen once. The junction had 2 bases not matched to a gene; V was cut back by 4 bases and J by 8 bases. Germline CDR1 and CDR2: SGHDN and FVKESK. The CDR3 sequence is 13 residues long. Sample: peripheral blood. This chain links TRBV14 with TRBJ1-2, with TRBD1 matching over 12 bases. This TCR was sampled from a woman in her fifties or sixties with acute or convalescent COVID-19. The CDR3 bases are TGTGCCAGCAGCCCCGGGACAGGGGGCGGCTACACCTTC. Residues: CASSPGTGGGYTF.